The sequence of this T cell receptor (beta chain) was determined in a study of shared clonotypes between healthy human individuals. Broader study findings: Sampling covered blood only; tissue repertoires likely differ.

As for this clone: Its specificity is unknown.

Repertoires were generated with immunoSEQ multiplex PCR, while TCRdb's copy carries only in-frame clones and drops some. The table records 2 million to 3 million clones, roughly 92% of them present only once. This CDR3 comprises 17 residues. V lost 5 bases to trimming and J lost 2 bases; unmatched junction nucleotides: 13. Germline CDR1 SGHRS, CDR2 YFSETQ. Sequencing input: naive CD4+ T cells sorted from blood. Indicated subset: CD45RA+ positively selected. This chain connects TRBV5-1 to TRBJ2-3, with 8 positions matching TRBD2. This clonotype was obtained from a man aged 18 to 29 in good health. The CDR3 reads CASRKFGGGPPTDTQYF. The CDR3 DNA reads TGCGCCAGCAGGAAATTCGGGGGGGGGCCCCCCACAGATACGCAGTATTTT.